Detailed here is one TCR beta chain. Its antigen is undetermined. The junction had 5 bases not matched to a gene; V was cut back by 5 bases and J by 1 base. The CDR3 contains 17 residues. Germline V lookup: CDR1 SEHNR, CDR2 FQNEAQ (reference sequence). The data belong to a study of T cell responses to AZD1222 COVID-19 vaccine. Study-level results: Clonal diversity may have been underestimated, and the donors were mostly white British, with more females than males. Two doses of AZD1222 preceded a rise in Spike-specific TCR breadth and depth. It was only after the peak T cell response that any repertoires were sampled. Baseline seropositivity occurred in only 5 or 6 AZD1222 recipients.

TCRdb's copy holds only in-frame clones and misses some; the assay was immunoSEQ multiplex PCR. The sample includes around 67,000 clones, less than 90% seen only once; the top ten take about 20%. The sequence came from an adult in good health. The sequences come from peripheral blood, collected on day 0 of AZD1222 vaccination. The chain couples TRBV7-9 to TRBJ2-3, with 14 positions matching TRBD2. The CDR3, as DNA: TGTGCCAGCAGCCCGGGACTAGCGGGGGCCCGCACAGATACGCAGTATTTT. It is translated as CASSPGLAGARTDTQYF.